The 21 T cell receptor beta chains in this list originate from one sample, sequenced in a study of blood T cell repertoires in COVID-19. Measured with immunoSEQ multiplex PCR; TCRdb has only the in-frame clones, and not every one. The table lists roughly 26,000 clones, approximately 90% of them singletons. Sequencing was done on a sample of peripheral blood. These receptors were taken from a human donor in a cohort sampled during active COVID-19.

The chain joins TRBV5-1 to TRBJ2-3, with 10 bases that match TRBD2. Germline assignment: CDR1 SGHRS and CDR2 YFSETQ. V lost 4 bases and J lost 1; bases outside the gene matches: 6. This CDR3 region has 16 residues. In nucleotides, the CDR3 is TGCGCCAGCAGCGCCCCCGGGACTAGCGGCACAGATACGCAGTATTTT. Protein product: CASSAPGTSGTDTQYF.

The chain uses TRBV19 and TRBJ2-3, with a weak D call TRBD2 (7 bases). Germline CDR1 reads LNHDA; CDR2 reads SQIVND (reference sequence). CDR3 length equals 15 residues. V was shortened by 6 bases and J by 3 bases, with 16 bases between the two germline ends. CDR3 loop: CASREGGGRTDTQYF. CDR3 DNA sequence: TGTGCCAGTAGGGAAGGGGGGGGCCGGACAGATACGCAGTATTTT.

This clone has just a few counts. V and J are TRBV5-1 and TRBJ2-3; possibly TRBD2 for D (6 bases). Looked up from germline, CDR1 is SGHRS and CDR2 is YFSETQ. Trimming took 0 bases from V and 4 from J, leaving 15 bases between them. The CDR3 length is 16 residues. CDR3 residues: CASSLGDFTGADTQYF. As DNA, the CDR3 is TGCGCCAGCAGCTTGGGGGACTTCACCGGCGCAGATACGCAGTATTTT.

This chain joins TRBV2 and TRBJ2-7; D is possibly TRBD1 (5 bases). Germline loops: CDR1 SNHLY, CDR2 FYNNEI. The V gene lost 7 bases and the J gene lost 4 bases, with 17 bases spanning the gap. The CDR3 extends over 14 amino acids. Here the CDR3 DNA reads TGTGCCAGCATTCAGGCAGGGCCCCAATACGAGCAGTACTTC. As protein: CASIQAGPQYEQYF.

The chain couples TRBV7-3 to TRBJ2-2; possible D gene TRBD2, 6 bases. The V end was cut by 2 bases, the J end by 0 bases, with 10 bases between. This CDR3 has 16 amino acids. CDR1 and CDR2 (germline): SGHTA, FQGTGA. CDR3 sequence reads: CASSLRWGANTGELFF. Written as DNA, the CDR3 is TGTGCCAGCAGCTTACGGTGGGGGGCGAACACCGGGGAGCTGTTTTTT. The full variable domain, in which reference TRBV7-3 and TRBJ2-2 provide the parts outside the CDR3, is GAGVSQTPSNKVTEKGKYVELRCDPISGHTALYWYRQSLGQGPEFLIYFQGTGAADDSGLPNDRFFAVRPEGSVSTLKIQRTERGDSAVYLCASSLRWGANTGELFFGEGSRLTVL.

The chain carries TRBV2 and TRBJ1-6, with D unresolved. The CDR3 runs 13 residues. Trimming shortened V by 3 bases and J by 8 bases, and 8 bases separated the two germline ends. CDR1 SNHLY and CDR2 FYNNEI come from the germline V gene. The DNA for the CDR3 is TGTGCCAGCAGTGACGAACGCGATTCACCCCTCCACTTT. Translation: CASSDERDSPLHF.

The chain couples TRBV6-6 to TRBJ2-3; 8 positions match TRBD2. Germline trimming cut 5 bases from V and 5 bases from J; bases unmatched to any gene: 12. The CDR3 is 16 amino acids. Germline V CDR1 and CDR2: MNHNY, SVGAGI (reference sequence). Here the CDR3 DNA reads TGTGCCAGCAGTCCCCTGGAGGCGGGGGGCAGAGATACGCAGTATTTT. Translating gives CASSPLEAGGRDTQYF.

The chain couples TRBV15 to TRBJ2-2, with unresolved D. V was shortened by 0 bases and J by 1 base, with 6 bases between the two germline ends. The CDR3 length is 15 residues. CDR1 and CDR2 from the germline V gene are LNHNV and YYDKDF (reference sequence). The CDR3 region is CATSREGRNTGELFF. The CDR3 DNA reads TGTGCCACCAGCAGAGAGGGCAGGAACACCGGGGAGCTGTTTTTT. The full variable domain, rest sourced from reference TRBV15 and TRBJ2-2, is DAMVIQNPRYQVTQFGKPVTLSCSQTLNHNVMYWYQQKSSQAPKLLFHYYDKDFNNEADTPDNFQSRRPNTSFCFLDIRSPGLGDTAMYLCATSREGRNTGELFFGEGSRLTVL.

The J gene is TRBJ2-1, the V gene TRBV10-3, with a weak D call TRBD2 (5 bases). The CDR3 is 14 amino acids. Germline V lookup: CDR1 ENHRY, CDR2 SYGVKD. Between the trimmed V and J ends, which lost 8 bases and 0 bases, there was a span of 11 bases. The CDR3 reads CAIRRGSSYNEQFF. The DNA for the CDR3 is TGTGCCATCCGGAGAGGGAGCTCCTACAATGAGCAGTTCTTC.

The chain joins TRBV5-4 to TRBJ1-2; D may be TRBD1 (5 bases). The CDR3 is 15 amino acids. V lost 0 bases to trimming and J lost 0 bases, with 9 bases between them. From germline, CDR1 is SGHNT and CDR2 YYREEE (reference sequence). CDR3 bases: TGTGCCAGCAGCTTGGATGGACACACTAACTATGGCTACACCTTC. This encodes CASSLDGHTNYGYTF.

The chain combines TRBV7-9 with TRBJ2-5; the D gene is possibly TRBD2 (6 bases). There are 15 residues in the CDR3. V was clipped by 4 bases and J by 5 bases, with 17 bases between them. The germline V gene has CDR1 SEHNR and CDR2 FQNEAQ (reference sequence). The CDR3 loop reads CASSSSGTDWETQYF. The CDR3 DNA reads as TGTGCCAGCAGCTCATCCGGGACTGATTGGGAGACCCAGTACTTC.

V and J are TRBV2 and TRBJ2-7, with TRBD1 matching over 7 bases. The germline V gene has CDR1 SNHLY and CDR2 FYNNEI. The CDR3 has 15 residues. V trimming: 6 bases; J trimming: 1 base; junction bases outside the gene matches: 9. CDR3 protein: CASSVDRVESYEQYF. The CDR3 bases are TGTGCCAGCAGCGTTGACAGGGTTGAATCCTACGAGCAGTACTTC.

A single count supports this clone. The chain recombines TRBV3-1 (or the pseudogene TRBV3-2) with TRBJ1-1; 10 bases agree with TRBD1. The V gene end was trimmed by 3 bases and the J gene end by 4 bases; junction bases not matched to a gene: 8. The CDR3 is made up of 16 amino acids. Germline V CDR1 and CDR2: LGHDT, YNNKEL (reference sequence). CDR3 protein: CASSHPWGQGTTEAFF. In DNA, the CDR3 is TGTGCCAGCAGCCACCCTTGGGGACAGGGGACCACTGAAGCTTTCTTT.

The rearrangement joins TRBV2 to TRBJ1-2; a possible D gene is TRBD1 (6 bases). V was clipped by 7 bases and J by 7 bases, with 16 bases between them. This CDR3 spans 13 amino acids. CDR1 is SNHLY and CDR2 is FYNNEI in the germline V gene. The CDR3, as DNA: TGTGCCAGCACGGCCCCCAGGGGTCCTGGCTACACCTTC. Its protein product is CASTAPRGPGYTF. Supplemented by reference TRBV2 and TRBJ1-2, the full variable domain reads EPEVTQTPSHQVTQMGQEVILRCVPISNHLYFYWYRQILGQKVEFLVSFYNNEISEKSEIFDDQFSVERPDGSNFTLKIRSTKLEDSAMYFCASTAPRGPGYTFGSGTRLTVV.

CDR3 region: CASSQGGGGPGGEKLFF. CDR3 nucleotides: TGTGCCAGCAGCCAAGGGGGGGGTGGTCCCGGTGGTGAAAAACTGTTTTTT. The chain carries TRBV3-1 (or the pseudogene TRBV3-2) and TRBJ1-4, with D perhaps TRBD1 (5 bases). The V gene's germline CDR1 is LGHDT and CDR2 YNNKEL (reference sequence). The CDR3 sequence is 17 residues long. Trimming cost V 1 base and J 7 bases, with 19 bases left between them.

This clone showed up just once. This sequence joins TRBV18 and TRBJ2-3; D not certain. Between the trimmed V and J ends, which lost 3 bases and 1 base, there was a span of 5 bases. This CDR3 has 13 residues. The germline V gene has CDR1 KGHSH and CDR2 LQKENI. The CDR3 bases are TGTGCCAGCTCACCGGGCGGCACAGATACGCAGTATTTT. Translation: CASSPGGTDTQYF.

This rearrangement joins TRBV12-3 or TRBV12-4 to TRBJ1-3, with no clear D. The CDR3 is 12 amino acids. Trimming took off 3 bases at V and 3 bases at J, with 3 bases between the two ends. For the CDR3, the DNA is TGTGCCAGCAGTTTTTATGGAAACACCATATATTTT. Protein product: CASSFYGNTIYF.

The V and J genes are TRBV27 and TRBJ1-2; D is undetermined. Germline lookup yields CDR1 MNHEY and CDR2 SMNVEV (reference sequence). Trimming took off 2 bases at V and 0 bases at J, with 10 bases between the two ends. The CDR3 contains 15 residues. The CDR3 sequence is CASSLIGKTNYGYTF. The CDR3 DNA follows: TGTGCCAGCAGTTTAATCGGGAAAACTAACTATGGCTACACCTTC.

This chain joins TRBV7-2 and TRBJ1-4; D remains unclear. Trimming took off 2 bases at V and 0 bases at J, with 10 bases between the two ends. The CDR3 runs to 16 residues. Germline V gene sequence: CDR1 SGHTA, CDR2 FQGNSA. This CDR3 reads CASSLYFGATNEKLFF. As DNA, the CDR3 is TGTGCCAGCAGCTTATACTTTGGAGCAACTAATGAAAAACTGTTTTTT. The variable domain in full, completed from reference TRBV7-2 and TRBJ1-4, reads GAGVSQSPSNKVTEKGKDVELRCDPISGHTALYWYRQSLGQGLEFLIYFQGNSAPDKSGLPSDRFSAERTGGSVSTLTIQRTQQEDSAVYLCASSLYFGATNEKLFFGSGTQLSVL.

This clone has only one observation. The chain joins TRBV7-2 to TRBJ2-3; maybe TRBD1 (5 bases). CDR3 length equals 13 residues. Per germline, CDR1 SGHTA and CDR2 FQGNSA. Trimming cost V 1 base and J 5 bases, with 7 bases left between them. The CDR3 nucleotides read TGTGCCAGCAGCTTAGTGGACAAAGATACGCAGTATTTT. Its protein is CASSLVDKDTQYF.

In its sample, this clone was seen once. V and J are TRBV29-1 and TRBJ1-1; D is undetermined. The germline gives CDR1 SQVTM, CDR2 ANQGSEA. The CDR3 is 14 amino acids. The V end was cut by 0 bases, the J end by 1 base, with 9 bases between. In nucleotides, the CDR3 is TGCAGCGTTGAAGATCTCCACGGGAACACTGAAGCTTTCTTT. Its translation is CSVEDLHGNTEAFF. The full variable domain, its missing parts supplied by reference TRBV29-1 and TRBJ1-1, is SAVISQKPSRDICQRGTSLTIQCQVDSQVTMMFWYRQQPGQSLTLIATANQGSEATYESGFVIDKFPISRPNLTFSTLTVSNMSPEDSSIYLCSVEDLHGNTEAFFGQGTRLTVV.